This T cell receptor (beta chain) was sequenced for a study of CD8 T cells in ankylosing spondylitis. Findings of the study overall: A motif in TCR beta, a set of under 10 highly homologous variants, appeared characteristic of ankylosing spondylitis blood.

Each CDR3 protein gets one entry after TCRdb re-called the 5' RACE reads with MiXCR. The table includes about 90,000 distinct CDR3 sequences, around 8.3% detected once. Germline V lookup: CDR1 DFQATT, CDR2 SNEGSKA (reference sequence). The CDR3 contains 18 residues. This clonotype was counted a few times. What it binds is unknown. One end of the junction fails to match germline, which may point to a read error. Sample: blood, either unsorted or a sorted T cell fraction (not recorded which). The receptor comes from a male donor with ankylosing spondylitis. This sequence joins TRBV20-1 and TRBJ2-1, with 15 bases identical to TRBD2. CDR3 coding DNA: TGCTGTGCTAGGCGGACTAGCGGGAGGGGTTTCTCCTACAATGAGCAGTTCTTC. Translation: CCARRTSGRGFSYNEQFF.